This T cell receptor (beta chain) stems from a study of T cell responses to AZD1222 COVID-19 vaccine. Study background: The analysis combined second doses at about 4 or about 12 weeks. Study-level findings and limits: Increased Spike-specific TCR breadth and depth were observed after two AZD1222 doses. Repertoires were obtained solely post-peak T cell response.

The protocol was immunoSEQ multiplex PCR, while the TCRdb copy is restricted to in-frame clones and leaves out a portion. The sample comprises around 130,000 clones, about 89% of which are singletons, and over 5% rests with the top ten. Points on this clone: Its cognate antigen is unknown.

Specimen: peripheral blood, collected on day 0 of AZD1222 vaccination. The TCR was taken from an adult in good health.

CDR3 region: CASSVTGGYEQFF. Here the CDR3 DNA reads TGCGCCAGCAGCGTAACAGGGGGTTATGAGCAGTTCTTC. V and J are TRBV5-1 and TRBJ2-1; 8 bases match TRBD1. The CDR3 runs to 13 residues. Trimming removed 4 bases from V and 8 bases from J; junction bases left unmatched: 5. CDR1 is SGHRS and CDR2 is YFSETQ in the germline V gene.